The clone carrying this T cell receptor beta chain has at least ten counts. What it recognizes is unknown. Quantitative molecular-barcoded 5'-RACE generated the TCR beta libraries. TCRdb itself ran the 5' RACE reads through MiXCR, one entry per CDR3 protein. The sample has 200,000 to 250,000 distinct CDR3 sequences, 5.5% to 7.5% seen once. The sample is drawn from a study of CD8 T cells in ankylosing spondylitis. Findings and caveats of the study: Past research had described some motif variants in reactive arthritis synovial fluid and blood. Matched synovial fluid from ankylosing spondylitis patients was reported to be enriched for disease-linked clones. There was a TCR beta motif, made of several highly homologous variants, that appeared characteristic of ankylosing spondylitis blood.

V lost 3 bases, J lost 11 bases, and 6 bases stayed unmatched. CDR3 length: 13 amino acids. The TCR comes from a male donor with ankylosing spondylitis. Material: blood, either unsorted or a sorted T cell fraction (not recorded which). The V call is TRBV12-3 or TRBV12-4, the J call TRBJ1-4, with TRBD1 matching over 7 bases. CDR3 in amino acids: CASSLFLRGKLFF. The CDR3 nucleotides are TGTGCCAGCAGTTTGTTCCTCAGGGGGAAACTGTTTTTT.